This is a list of T cell receptor beta chains from one sample in a study of blood T cell repertoires in COVID-19. Libraries were prepared by immunoSEQ multiplex PCR; TCRdb keeps only in-frame clonotypes and omits some of them. The sample consists of 150,000 to 200,000 clones, 90% of them appearing once. Sequencing was done on a sample of peripheral blood. Receptors were obtained from a man in his sixties with active or convalescent COVID-19. The CDR3 runs from the conserved cysteine through the conserved F or W. A D gene is named only where the DNA matches it firmly. For some rows the clone size is stated as once, few or many, or as a class when expanded; others skip it.

j_call | clone_size | d_call | v_call | cdr3_nt | cdr3_aa
TRBJ2-1 | . | . | TRBV10-2 | TGCGCCAGCAGTCTATTACGGGATGAGCAGTTCTTC | CASSLLRDEQFF
TRBJ1-5 | . | TRBD1 | TRBV6-2/TRBV6-3 | TGTGCCAGCAGTGACCCGGGACAGGGTTTAGGTCAGCCCCAGCATTTT | CASSDPGQGLGQPQHF
TRBJ1-1 | . | . | TRBV6-5 | TGTGCCAGCAGTTACGGGGGGGCTGAGGGGACTGAAGCTTTCTTT | CASSYGGAEGTEAFF
TRBJ1-6 | . | TRBD1 | TRBV5-1 | TGCGCCAGCAGCTTGGCCAATGGGGACAGCTACAGCTCCTATAATTCACCCCTCCACTTT | CASSLANGDSYSSYNSPLHF
TRBJ2-7 | . | . | TRBV5-1 | TGCGCCAGCAGCTTGGCCTCTTTCCGGGCTGGGAGCGAGCAGTACTTC | CASSLASFRAGSEQYF
TRBJ2-7 | . | TRBD1 | TRBV27 | TGTGCCAGCAGTTTCAGGGGGCTCTACGAGCAGTACTTC | CASSFRGLYEQYF
TRBJ2-5 | . | . | TRBV12-3/TRBV12-4 | TGTGCCAGCAGTCCCAACATTCAGACCCAGTACTTC | CASSPNIQTQYF
TRBJ1-2 | . | . | TRBV4-2 | TGTGCCAGCAGCCAAGAGATTCTGGGGGCAGGCTACACCTTC | CASSQEILGAGYTF
TRBJ2-7 | few | TRBD2 | TRBV5-1 | TGCGCCAGCAGCTTGACTAGCGGGAGTTCCTACGAGCAGTACTTC | CASSLTSGSSYEQYF
TRBJ2-7 | . | . | TRBV6-5 | TGTGCCAGCAGACTATTAGGCGAAAGCGAGCAGTACTTC | CASRLLGESEQYF
TRBJ2-6 | . | TRBD1 | TRBV3-1/TRBV3-2 | TGTGCCAGCAGCCACGACAGGGGTGGGGCCAACGTCCTGACTTTC | CASSHDRGGANVLTF
TRBJ2-5 | once | . | TRBV20-1 | TGCAGTGCTAGTCCGCTGGCCACCCAAGAGACCCAGTACTTC | CSASPLATQETQYF
TRBJ1-1 | . | . | TRBV3-1/TRBV3-2 | TGTGCCAGCAGCCAGTCGACACCGATGAACACTGAAGCTTTCTTT | CASSQSTPMNTEAFF
TRBJ2-3 | . | . | TRBV10-2 | TGCGCCAGCAGTAGTGAGAGTAGCAATGCAGATACGCAGTATTTT | CASSSESSNADTQYF
TRBJ1-1 | . | TRBD1 | TRBV7-6 | TGTGCCAGCAGCTTAGGGACAGGGAACACTGAAGCTTTCTTT | CASSLGTGNTEAFF
TRBJ2-3 | . | TRBD2 | TRBV19 | TGTGCGGCAGCGGGAGATCGGAATACGCAGTATTTT | CAAAGDRNTQYF
TRBJ2-1 | . | . | TRBV11-3 | TGTGCCAGCAGCTTAGAGGGGGGGGCAAACAATGAGCAGTTCTTC | CASSLEGGANNEQFF
TRBJ2-7 | . | . | TRBV5-6 | TGTGCCAGCAGCTTTCCAGGGGGGTACGAGCAGTACTTC | CASSFPGGYEQYF
TRBJ2-5 | . | TRBD2 | TRBV3-1/TRBV3-2 | TGTGCCAGCAGCCAGGCTAGCGGGAGACAAGAGACCCAGTACTTC | CASSQASGRQETQYF
TRBJ1-5 | few | . | TRBV6-5 | TGTGCCAGCAGTCGGATAGGGACACCCAATCAGCCCCAGCATTTT | CASSRIGTPNQPQHF
TRBJ1-2 | . | . | TRBV12-3/TRBV12-4 | TGTGCCAGCAGGGGGGCGGCTGGCTACACCTTC | CASRGAAGYTF
TRBJ1-5 | . | TRBD1 | TRBV19 | TGTGCCAGTAGTACCCGGGACAGGGGATGGAAAATCAATCAGCCCCAGCATTTT | CASSTRDRGWKINQPQHF
TRBJ2-1 | once | TRBD2 | TRBV10-3 | TGTGCCATCAGTCGACTAGCCGCCAATGAGCAGTTCTTC | CAISRLAANEQFF
TRBJ1-3 | . | TRBD1 | TRBV5-1 | TGCGCCAGCAGCGAGGGACAGGGTGGAAACACCATATATTTT | CASSEGQGGNTIYF
TRBJ2-3 | . | . | TRBV27 | TGTGCCAGCAGTTTCCGGGTTAGGGACTTCCCAGCAGGGGATACGCAGTATTTT | CASSFRVRDFPAGDTQYF
TRBJ1-1 | . | . | TRBV5-1 | TGCGCCAGCAGCTTGGATTCGGTTGAAGCTTTCTTT | CASSLDSVEAFF
TRBJ2-5 | . | TRBD2 | TRBV7-8 | TGTGCCAGCAGCTTCCGACTAGCGGGGGCCGTCAACGAAGGGACCCAGTACTTC | CASSFRLAGAVNEGTQYF
TRBJ2-2 | . | TRBD2 | TRBV9 | TGTGCCAGCAGCGTGGGACTAATAAACACCGGGGAGCTGTTTTTT | CASSVGLINTGELFF
TRBJ2-3 | . | . | TRBV5-4 | TGTGCCAGCAGCTTGGAGGTCAGGGGCACAGATACGCAGTATTTT | CASSLEVRGTDTQYF
TRBJ2-3 | . | TRBD1 | TRBV3-1/TRBV3-2 | TGTGCCAGCAGCCATGGGACAGAAAGCACAGATACGCAGTATTTT | CASSHGTESTDTQYF
TRBJ2-3 | . | . | TRBV6-6 | TGTGCCAGCAGGCGGGGGGACAGTAGCACAGATACGCAGTATTTT | CASRRGDSSTDTQYF
TRBJ1-1 | . | . | TRBV12-3/TRBV12-4 | TGTGCCAGCAGCTGGAGCGGGTACACTGAAGCTTTCTTT | CASSWSGYTEAFF
TRBJ2-7 | . | . | TRBV19 | TGTGCCAGTAGTACCCCCGGGTTCTCCTACGAGCAGTACTTC | CASSTPGFSYEQYF
TRBJ2-5 | . | TRBD1 | TRBV12-5 | TGTGCTAGTGGTACCGGGACAGGGCCGGGGGGGACCCAGTACTTC | CASGTGTGPGGTQYF
TRBJ2-5 | . | . | TRBV21-1 | TGTGCCAGCAGCGCCCCCTGGGGGGATCCAGGGACCCAGTACTTC | CASSAPWGDPGTQYF
TRBJ2-3 | . | TRBD2 | TRBV6-1 | TGTGCCAGCAGTGAAAACGGACTAGCGGGAGCAGCAGATACGCAGTATTTT | CASSENGLAGAADTQYF
TRBJ2-5 | . | TRBD1 | TRBV7-8 | TGTGCCAGCAGCCAAGGGACAGGGCAGCAAGAGACCCAGTACTTC | CASSQGTGQQETQYF
TRBJ1-2 | . | TRBD1 | TRBV7-2 | TGTGCCAGCAGCCCATCGTCAGGGGGCCGTGGCTACACCTTC | CASSPSSGGRGYTF
TRBJ1-6 | . | TRBD1 | TRBV6-5 | TGTGCCAGCAGTACCACAGGGGGCGATTCACCCCTCCACTTT | CASSTTGGDSPLHF
TRBJ1-3 | . | TRBD1 | TRBV7-2 | TGTGCCAGCAGCCCAGAGGGACAGACGAACTCTGGAAACACCATATATTTT | CASSPEGQTNSGNTIYF
TRBJ2-3 | . | TRBD2 | TRBV7-9 | TGTGCCAGCAGCTTAGCTCGGGGGGGCCTAGCAGATACGCAGTATTTT | CASSLARGGLADTQYF
TRBJ2-3 | . | TRBD1 | TRBV9 | TGTGCCAGCAGCGTAGAGTGGAGGACAGGGGGAACAGATACGCAGTATTTT | CASSVEWRTGGTDTQYF
TRBJ1-5 | . | . | TRBV7-8 | TGTGCCAGCAGCTTAGGACAACCCAATCAGCCCCAGCATTTT | CASSLGQPNQPQHF
TRBJ1-2 | . | . | TRBV6-5 | TGTGCCAGCAGTTACTTCAGGGAGGCCTATGGCTACACCTTC | CASSYFREAYGYTF
TRBJ1-5 | . | . | TRBV7-9 | TGTGCCAGCAGCTTAGGGGGGCCAGGGGAGCAGCCCCAGCATTTT | CASSLGGPGEQPQHF